This TCR beta chain originates from a study of blood T cells in healthy people across ages. Study results and limitations: Conclusively comparing naive with antigen-experienced cells was impossible with unsorted PBMCs. Roughly linear age-related decline in beta diversity appeared, significant by age around 36.

The CDR3 contains 13 residues. V lost 2 bases, J lost 5 bases, and 10 bases lay in between. Per germline, CDR1 SQVTM and CDR2 ANQGSEA. This clonotype was observed many times. The antigen is undetermined. The authors ran a second PCR of roughly 6 to 11 cycles using a sample-barcoded 5' primer and a J-beta primer mix. Template switching added a 12-random-nucleotide identifier to every cDNA molecule. TCRdb processed the 5' RACE reads anew with MiXCR; each CDR3 protein has one entry. The sample lists 1.5 million to 2 million distinct CDR3 sequences; roughly 50% were seen once. The receptor's source is a woman aged 35 to 49 in good health. Specimen: blood. The V and J genes are TRBV29-1 and TRBJ2-1; D remains ambiguous. The CDR3 DNA follows: TGCAGCGTTGAACCGGCCTCTCACAATGAGCAGTTCTTC. This gives the protein CSVEPASHNEQFF.